This TCR beta chain was recovered during a study of blood T cells in healthy people across ages. At the level of the study: Capture by template switching was about one barcoded beta molecule per two T cells. Findings of the study overall: When one million T cells were used, diversity estimates were thought to be underestimates.

CDR1 is LGHDT and CDR2 is YNNKEL in the germline V gene (reference sequence). Trimming took off 2 bases at V and 5 bases at J, with 21 bases between the two ends. The CDR3 covers 17 residues. Worth noting for this clonotype: The antigen is not known.

A sample-barcoded 5' primer and a J-beta primer mix were used in a second PCR of roughly 7 to 11 cycles. Each cDNA molecule, via a template-switch adaptor with 12 random nucleotides, was tagged. TCRdb reanalysed the 5' RACE reads using MiXCR and keeps one entry per CDR3 protein. The table lists approximately 1,700,000 distinct CDR3 sequences, 35% to 50% of them singletons. This sequence joins TRBV3-1 and TRBJ1-1; tentative D call: TRBD1 (6 bases). This receptor was taken from a human donor in good health. The sequenced sample was blood. CDR3 loop: CASSQPGLSGAETEAFF. CDR3 bases: TGTGCCAGCAGCCAACCTGGATTATCGGGGGCTGAGACTGAAGCTTTCTTT.